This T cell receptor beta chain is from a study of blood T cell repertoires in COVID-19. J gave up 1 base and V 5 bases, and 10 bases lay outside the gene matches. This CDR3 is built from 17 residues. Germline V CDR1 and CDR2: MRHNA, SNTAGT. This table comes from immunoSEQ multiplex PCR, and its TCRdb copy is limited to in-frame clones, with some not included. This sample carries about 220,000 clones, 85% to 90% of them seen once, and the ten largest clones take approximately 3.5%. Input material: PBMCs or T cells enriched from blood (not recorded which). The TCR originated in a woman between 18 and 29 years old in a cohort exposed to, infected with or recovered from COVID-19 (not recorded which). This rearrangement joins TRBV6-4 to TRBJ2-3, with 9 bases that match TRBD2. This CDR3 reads CASSPRGIAGGTDTQYF. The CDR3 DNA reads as TGTGCCAGCAGTCCGAGGGGAATAGCGGGGGGCACAGATACGCAGTATTTT.